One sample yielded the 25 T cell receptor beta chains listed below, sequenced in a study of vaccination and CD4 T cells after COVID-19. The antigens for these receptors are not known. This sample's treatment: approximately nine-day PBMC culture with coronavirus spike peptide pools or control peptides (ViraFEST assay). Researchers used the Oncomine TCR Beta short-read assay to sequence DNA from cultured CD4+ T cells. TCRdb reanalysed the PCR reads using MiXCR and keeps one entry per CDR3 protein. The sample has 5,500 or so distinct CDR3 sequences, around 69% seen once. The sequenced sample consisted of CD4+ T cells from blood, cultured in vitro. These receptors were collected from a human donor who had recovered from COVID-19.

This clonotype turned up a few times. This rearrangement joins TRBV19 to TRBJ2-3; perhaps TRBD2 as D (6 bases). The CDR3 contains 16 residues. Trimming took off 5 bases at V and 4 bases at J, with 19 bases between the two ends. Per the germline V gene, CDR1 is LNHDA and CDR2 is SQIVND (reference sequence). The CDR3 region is CASSSDGGGRADTQYF. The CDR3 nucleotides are TGTGCCAGTAGTTCCGACGGGGGAGGACGAGCAGATACGCAGTATTTT. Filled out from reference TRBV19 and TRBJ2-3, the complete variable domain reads DGGITQSPKYLFRKEGQNVTLSCEQNLNHDAMYWYRQDPGQGLRLIYYSQIVNDFQKGDIAEGYSVSREKKESFPLTVTSAQKNPTAFYLCASSSDGGGRADTQYFGPGTRLTVL.

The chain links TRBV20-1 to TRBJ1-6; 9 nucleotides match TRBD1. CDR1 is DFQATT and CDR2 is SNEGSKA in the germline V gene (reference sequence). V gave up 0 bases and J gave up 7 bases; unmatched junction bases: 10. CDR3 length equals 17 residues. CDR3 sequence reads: CSARDPGTGLSNSPLHF. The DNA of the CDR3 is TGCAGTGCTAGAGACCCCGGGACAGGGCTTTCAAATTCACCCCTCCACTTT.

The CDR3 spells CASSQRGLRKTQYF. CDR3 sequence (DNA): TGTGCCAGCAGCCAGAGGGGGCTTCGGAAGACCCAGTACTTC. The chain has TRBV28 and TRBJ2-5; TRBD1 matches 7 bases. The germline V gene encodes CDR1 MDHEN and CDR2 SYDVKM. V was clipped by 6 bases and J by 6 bases; unmatched bases: 10. This CDR3 comprises 14 residues.

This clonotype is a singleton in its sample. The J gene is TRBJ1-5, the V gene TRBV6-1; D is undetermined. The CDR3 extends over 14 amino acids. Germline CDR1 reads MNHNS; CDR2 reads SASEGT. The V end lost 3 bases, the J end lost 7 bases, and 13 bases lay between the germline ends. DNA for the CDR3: TGTGCCAGCAGTGAGTTAGGGTTTGGGCAGCCCCAGCATTTT. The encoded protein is CASSELGFGQPQHF.

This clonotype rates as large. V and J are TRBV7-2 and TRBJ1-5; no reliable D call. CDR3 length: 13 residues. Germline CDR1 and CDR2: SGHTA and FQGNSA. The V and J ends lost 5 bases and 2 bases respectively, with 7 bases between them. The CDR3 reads CASSPRGNQPQHF. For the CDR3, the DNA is TGTGCCAGCAGCCCCAGAGGCAATCAGCCCCAGCATTTT. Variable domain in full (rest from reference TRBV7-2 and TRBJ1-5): GAGVSQSPSNKVTEKGKDVELRCDPISGHTALYWYRQSLGQGLEFLIYFQGNSAPDKSGLPSDRFSAERTGGSVSTLTIQRTQQEDSAVYLCASSPRGNQPQHFGDGTRLSIL.

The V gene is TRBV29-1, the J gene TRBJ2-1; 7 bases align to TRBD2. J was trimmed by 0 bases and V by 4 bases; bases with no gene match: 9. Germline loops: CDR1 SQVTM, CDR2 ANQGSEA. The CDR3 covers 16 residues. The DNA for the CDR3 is TGCAGCGTTGGTGGGGAGGGGTCGGGCTCCTACAATGAGCAGTTCTTC. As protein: CSVGGEGSGSYNEQFF.

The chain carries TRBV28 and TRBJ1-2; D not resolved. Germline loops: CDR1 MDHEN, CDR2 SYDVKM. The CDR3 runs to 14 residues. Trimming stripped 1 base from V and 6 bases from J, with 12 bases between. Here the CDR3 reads CASSLLRHPDGYTF. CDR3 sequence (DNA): TGTGCCAGCAGTTTATTACGTCATCCTGATGGCTACACCTTC.

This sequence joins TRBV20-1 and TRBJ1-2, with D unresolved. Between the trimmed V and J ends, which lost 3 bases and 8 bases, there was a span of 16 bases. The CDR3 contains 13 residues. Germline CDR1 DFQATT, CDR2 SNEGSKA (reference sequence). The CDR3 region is CSASRPDRMGYTF. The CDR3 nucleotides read TGCAGTGCTAGTAGACCTGATCGGATGGGCTACACCTTC.

Written as DNA, the CDR3 is TGCAGCCCTAGCGGGGTGTACGAGCAGTACTTC. Amino acids: CSPSGVYEQYF. This chain joins TRBV20-1 and TRBJ2-7, with 9 positions matching TRBD2. This CDR3 contains 11 residues. Germline lookup yields CDR1 DFQATT and CDR2 SNEGSKA (reference sequence).

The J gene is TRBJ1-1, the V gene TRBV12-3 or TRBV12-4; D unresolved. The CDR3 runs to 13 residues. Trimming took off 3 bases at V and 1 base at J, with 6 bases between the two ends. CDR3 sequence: CASSLTQNTEAFF. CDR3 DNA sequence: TGTGCCAGCAGTTTGACACAGAACACTGAAGCTTTCTTT.

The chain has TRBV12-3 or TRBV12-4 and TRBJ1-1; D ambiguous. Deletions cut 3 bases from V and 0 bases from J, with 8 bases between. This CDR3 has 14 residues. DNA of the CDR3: TGTGCCAGCAGTTTTCGGTCAGTGAACACTGAAGCTTTCTTT. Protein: CASSFRSVNTEAFF.

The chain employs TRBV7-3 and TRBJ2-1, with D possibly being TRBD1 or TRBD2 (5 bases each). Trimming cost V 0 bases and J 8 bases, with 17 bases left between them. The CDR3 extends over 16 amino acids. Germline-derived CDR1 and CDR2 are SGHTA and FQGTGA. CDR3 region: CASSLTGPTSWDEQFF. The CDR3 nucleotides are TGTGCCAGCAGCTTAACGGGGCCCACTAGTTGGGATGAGCAGTTCTTC.

The CDR3 bases are TGTGCCAGCAGGGTAACAGGGCCCTACACTGAAGCTTTCTTT. Residues: CASRVTGPYTEAFF. The chain couples TRBV6-1 to TRBJ1-1; the D gene is possibly TRBD1 (6 bases). Trimming removed 6 bases from V and 3 bases from J, with 14 bases in between. This CDR3 spans 14 amino acids. Germline V gives CDR1 MNHNS, CDR2 SASEGT.

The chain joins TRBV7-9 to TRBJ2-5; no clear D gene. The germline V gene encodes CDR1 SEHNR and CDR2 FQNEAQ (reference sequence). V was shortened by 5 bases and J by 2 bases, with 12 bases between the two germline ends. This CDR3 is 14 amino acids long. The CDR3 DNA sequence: TGTGCCAGCAGCCGAAGGACCCCACAAGAGACCCAGTACTTC. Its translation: CASSRRTPQETQYF.

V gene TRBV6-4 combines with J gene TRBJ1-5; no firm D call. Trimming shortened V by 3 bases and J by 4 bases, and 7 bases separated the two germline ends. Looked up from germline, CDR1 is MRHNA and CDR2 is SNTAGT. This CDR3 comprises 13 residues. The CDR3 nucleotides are TGTGCCAGCAGTGAATCATCTAATCAGCCCCAGCATTTT. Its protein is CASSESSNQPQHF.

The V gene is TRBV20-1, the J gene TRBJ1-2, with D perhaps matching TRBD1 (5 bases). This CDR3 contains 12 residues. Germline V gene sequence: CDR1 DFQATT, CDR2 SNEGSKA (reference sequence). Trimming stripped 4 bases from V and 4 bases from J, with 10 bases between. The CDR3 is CSATTGAYGYTF. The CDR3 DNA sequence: TGCAGTGCTACTACAGGCGCCTATGGCTACACCTTC.

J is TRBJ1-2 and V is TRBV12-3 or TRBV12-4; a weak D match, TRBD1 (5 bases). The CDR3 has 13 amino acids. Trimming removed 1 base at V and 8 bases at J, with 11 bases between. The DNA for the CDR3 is TGTGCCAGCAGTTTAGACGGGACCGGCGGCTACACCTTC. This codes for CASSLDGTGGYTF.

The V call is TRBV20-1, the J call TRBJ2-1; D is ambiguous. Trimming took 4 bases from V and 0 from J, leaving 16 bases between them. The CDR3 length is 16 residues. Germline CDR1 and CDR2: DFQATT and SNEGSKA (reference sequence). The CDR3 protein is CSATNPRFLSYNEQFF. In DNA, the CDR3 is TGCAGTGCTACGAATCCGCGGTTCCTCTCCTACAATGAGCAGTTCTTC.

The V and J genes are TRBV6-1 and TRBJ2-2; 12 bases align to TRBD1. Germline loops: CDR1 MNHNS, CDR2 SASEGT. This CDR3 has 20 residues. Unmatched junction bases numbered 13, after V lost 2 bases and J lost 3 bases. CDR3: CASSEMGDRGPGLDTGELFF. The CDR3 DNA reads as TGTGCCAGCAGTGAAATGGGGGACAGGGGGCCGGGTTTAGACACCGGGGAGCTGTTTTTT.

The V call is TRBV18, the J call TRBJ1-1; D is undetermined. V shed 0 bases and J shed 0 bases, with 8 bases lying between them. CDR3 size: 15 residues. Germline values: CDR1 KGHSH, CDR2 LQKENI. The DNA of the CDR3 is TGTGCCAGCTCACCACCGAACAAGATGAACACTGAAGCTTTCTTT. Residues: CASSPPNKMNTEAFF.

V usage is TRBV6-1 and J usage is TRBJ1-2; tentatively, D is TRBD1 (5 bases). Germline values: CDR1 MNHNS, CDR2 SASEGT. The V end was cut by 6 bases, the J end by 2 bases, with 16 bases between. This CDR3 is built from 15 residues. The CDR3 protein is CASSRAPTANYGYTF. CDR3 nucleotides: TGTGCCAGCAGCCGCGCCCCGACAGCAAACTATGGCTACACCTTC.

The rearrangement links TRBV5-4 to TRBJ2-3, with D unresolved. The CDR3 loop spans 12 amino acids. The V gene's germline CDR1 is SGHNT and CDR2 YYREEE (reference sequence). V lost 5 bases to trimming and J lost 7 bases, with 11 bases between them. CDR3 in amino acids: CASSSDPYTQYF. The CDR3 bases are TGTGCCAGCAGTTCGGACCCGTATACGCAGTATTTT. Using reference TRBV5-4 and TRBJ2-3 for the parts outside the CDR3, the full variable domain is ETGVTQSPTHLIKTRGQQVTLRCSSQSGHNTVSWYQQALGQGPQFIFQYYREEENGRGNFPPRFSGLQFPNYSSELNVNALELDDSALYLCASSSDPYTQYFGPGTRLTVL.

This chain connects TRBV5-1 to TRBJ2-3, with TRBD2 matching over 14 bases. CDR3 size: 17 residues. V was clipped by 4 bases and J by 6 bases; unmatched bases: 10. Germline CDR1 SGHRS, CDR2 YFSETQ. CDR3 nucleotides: TGCGCCAGCAGCCCACGGACTAGCGGGAGGCGTGCGGATACGCAGTATTTT. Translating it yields CASSPRTSGRRADTQYF. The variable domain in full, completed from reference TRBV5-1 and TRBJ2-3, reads KAGVTQTPRYLIKTRGQQVTLSCSPISGHRSVSWYQQTPGQGLQFLFEYFSETQRNKGNFPGRFSGRQFSNSRSEMNVSTLELGDSALYLCASSPRTSGRRADTQYFGPGTRLTVL.

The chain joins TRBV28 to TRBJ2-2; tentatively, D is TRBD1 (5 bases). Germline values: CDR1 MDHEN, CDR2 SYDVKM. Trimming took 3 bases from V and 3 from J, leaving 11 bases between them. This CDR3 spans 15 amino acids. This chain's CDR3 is CASSFPGQDTGELFF. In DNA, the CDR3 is TGTGCCAGCAGTTTCCCAGGACAAGACACCGGGGAGCTGTTTTTT.

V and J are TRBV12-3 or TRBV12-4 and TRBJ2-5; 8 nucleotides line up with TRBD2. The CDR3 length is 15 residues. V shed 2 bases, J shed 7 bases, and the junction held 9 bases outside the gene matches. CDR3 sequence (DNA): TGTGCCAGCAGTTTAATTGCGGGAGGCGGGGGGACCCAGTACTTC. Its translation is CASSLIAGGGGTQYF.